The clone carrying this TCR beta chain was found once. Its antigen is currently unknown. This entry is derived from a study of T cell responses to AZD1222 COVID-19 vaccine. Study-level points and caveats: Along spike, vaccine-associated CD4 TCRs were found throughout, with dominance at 160-218 and 743-854. Nearly half of spike-specific TCRs reportedly go after variant regions that carry no mutations. Clonal diversity was possibly underestimated; the donors were predominantly white British and more often female. Seropositive status at baseline applied to only a handful of AZD1222 recipients.

Measured with immunoSEQ multiplex PCR; TCRdb has only the in-frame clones, and not every one. Of 130,000 to 150,000 clones detected, about 92% appear once; the ten largest clones hold approximately 2.1%. CDR1 SEHNR and CDR2 FQNEAQ come from the germline V gene (reference sequence). The CDR3 has 15 amino acids. Between the trimmed V and J ends, which lost 2 bases and 1 base, there was a span of 11 bases. The chain carries TRBV7-9 and TRBJ1-2; weak D call: TRBD1 (6 bases). The TCR originated in an adult in good health. This sample comprised peripheral blood, obtained on day 0 of AZD1222 vaccination. CDR3 residues: CASSLTLRGNYGYTF. CDR3 in DNA: TGTGCCAGCAGCTTAACCCTCAGGGGTAACTATGGCTACACCTTC.